This is a list of T cell receptor beta chains from one sample in a study of cytomegalovirus exposure and HLA in healthy donors. Sequencing was performed with immunoSEQ multiplex PCR; in TCRdb, only in-frame clones are kept and a portion is missing. The sample shows 110,000 to 150,000 clones, roughly three quarters of them seen only once. Input material: PBMCs. These receptor sequences come from a woman in her fifties or sixties in good health and CMV-seronegative. CDR3s include the opening cysteine and the closing phenylalanine or tryptophan. The D gene is left open where the match is weak. Clone size is not always given. Where it is, it says once, few, many or a class for expanded clones.

d_call: TRBD1; j_call: TRBJ1-4; v_call: TRBV5-4; clone_size: NA; cdr3_aa: CASSSYPTGSLEKLFF; cdr3_nt: TGTGCCAGCAGCTCCTACCCGACAGGGTCCCTAGAAAAACTGTTTTTT
d_call: NA; j_call: TRBJ1-2; v_call: TRBV25-1; clone_size: NA; cdr3_aa: CASSPGGGYTF; cdr3_nt: TGTGCCAGCAGTCCCGGGGGTGGCTACACCTTC
d_call: NA; j_call: TRBJ1-5; v_call: TRBV6-5; clone_size: NA; cdr3_aa: CASSYSASYQPQHF; cdr3_nt: TGTGCCAGCAGTTACTCGGCCTCTTATCAGCCCCAGCATTTT
d_call: NA; j_call: TRBJ2-2; v_call: TRBV6-6; clone_size: few; cdr3_aa: CASRTRSNTGELFF; cdr3_nt: TGTGCCAGCAGGACTAGATCGAACACCGGGGAGCTGTTTTTT
d_call: TRBD2; j_call: TRBJ2-7; v_call: TRBV7-6; clone_size: NA; cdr3_aa: CASSPERGGRSQQYF; cdr3_nt: TGTGCCAGCAGCCCGGAACGGGGGGGCCGGTCGCAGCAGTACTTC
d_call: TRBD2; j_call: TRBJ2-5; v_call: TRBV7-2; clone_size: NA; cdr3_aa: CASSLVASGGAETQYF; cdr3_nt: TGTGCCAGCAGCTTAGTGGCTAGCGGGGGGGCTGAGACCCAGTACTTC
d_call: TRBD2; j_call: TRBJ2-7; v_call: TRBV7-2; clone_size: NA; cdr3_aa: CASSPVAGGPYEQYF; cdr3_nt: TGTGCCAGCAGCCCCGTAGCGGGGGGGCCCTACGAGCAGTACTTC
d_call: NA; j_call: TRBJ1-2; v_call: TRBV7-2; clone_size: NA; cdr3_aa: CASTPGQGGRYTF; cdr3_nt: TGTGCCAGCACCCCCGGTCAGGGTGGGAGGTACACCTTC
d_call: NA; j_call: TRBJ2-4; v_call: TRBV5-1; clone_size: NA; cdr3_aa: CASSLEGVVAKNIQYF; cdr3_nt: TGCGCCAGCAGCTTGGAAGGGGTAGTAGCCAAAAACATTCAGTACTTC
d_call: NA; j_call: TRBJ2-6; v_call: TRBV29-1; clone_size: once; cdr3_aa: CSVRRPDPSGANVLTF; cdr3_nt: TGCAGCGTTCGGAGACCTGACCCCTCTGGGGCCAACGTCCTGACTTTC
d_call: TRBD2; j_call: TRBJ2-3; v_call: TRBV9; clone_size: NA; cdr3_aa: CASSVTSGADTQYF; cdr3_nt: TGTGCCAGCAGCGTAACGAGCGGGGCAGATACGCAGTATTTT
d_call: TRBD2; j_call: TRBJ2-5; v_call: TRBV19; clone_size: NA; cdr3_aa: CASSGGGQETQYF; cdr3_nt: TGTGCCAGTAGTGGGGGAGGGCAAGAGACCCAGTACTTC
d_call: TRBD2; j_call: TRBJ2-7; v_call: TRBV7-9; clone_size: NA; cdr3_aa: CASSTRTSGTTYEQYF; cdr3_nt: TGTGCCAGCAGCACGCGGACTAGCGGAACTACCTACGAGCAGTACTTC
d_call: NA; j_call: TRBJ1-4; v_call: TRBV15; clone_size: NA; cdr3_aa: CATSYRVEKLFF; cdr3_nt: TGTGCCACCAGCTACAGGGTCGAAAAACTGTTTTTT
d_call: TRBD1; j_call: TRBJ2-7; v_call: TRBV6-1; clone_size: NA; cdr3_aa: CASSEDRGHLYEQYF; cdr3_nt: TGTGCCAGCAGTGAAGACAGGGGGCATCTCTACGAGCAGTACTTC
d_call: NA; j_call: TRBJ1-4; v_call: TRBV28; clone_size: NA; cdr3_aa: CASRRQGTNEKLFF; cdr3_nt: TGTGCCAGCAGGCGGCAGGGAACTAATGAAAAACTGTTTTTT
d_call: TRBD1; j_call: TRBJ2-7; v_call: TRBV6-6; clone_size: NA; cdr3_aa: CASGTGGFSREQYF; cdr3_nt: TGTGCCAGCGGGACAGGGGGGTTTTCAAGGGAGCAGTACTTC
d_call: NA; j_call: TRBJ2-7; v_call: TRBV5-1; clone_size: NA; cdr3_aa: CASSLASPLEQYF; cdr3_nt: TGCGCCAGCAGCTTGGCCTCCCCTTTGGAGCAGTACTTC
d_call: NA; j_call: TRBJ1-1; v_call: TRBV6-1; clone_size: many; cdr3_aa: CASSEDSAGSTEAFF; cdr3_nt: TGTGCCAGCAGTGAAGACTCCGCAGGCAGCACTGAAGCTTTCTTT
d_call: TRBD2; j_call: TRBJ2-3; v_call: TRBV29-1; clone_size: once; cdr3_aa: CSVEVAAGGQDTQYF; cdr3_nt: TGCAGCGTTGAGGTTGCAGCGGGGGGGCAAGATACGCAGTATTTT